A selection of T cell receptor beta chains follows, all from one sample in a study of T cell changes during pregnancy in multiple sclerosis. This table comes from immunoSEQ multiplex PCR, and its TCRdb copy is limited to in-frame clones, with some not included. The sample carries tens of thousands of clones, 90% recorded once. The sequenced sample was CD4+ T cells from peripheral blood mononuclear cells, obtained in the first trimester of pregnancy. These receptors were obtained from a female donor in good health, enrolled as a control in a pregnancy study. The CDR3 runs from the conserved cysteine through the conserved F or W. A D gene is named only where the DNA matches it firmly. The size field is filled for only some rows; it gives once, few, many or a size class.

j_call v_call clone_size d_call cdr3_nt cdr3_aa
TRBJ2-4 TRBV5-5 NA TRBD1 TGTGCCAGCAGTCGTGCCGCCGGGACAGAAAACATTCAGTACTTC CASSRAAGTENIQYF
TRBJ2-5 TRBV5-1 NA NA TGCGCCAGCAGCTACTCGACAGTAAAAGAGACCCAGTACTTC CASSYSTVKETQYF
TRBJ2-7 TRBV4-3 NA NA TGCGCCAGCAGCCAGAGACAGGGGAGGGCCGAGCAGTACTTC CASSQRQGRAEQYF
TRBJ1-1 TRBV19 NA TRBD1 TGTGCCAGTAGTCCTTGGACAGGGACTGAAGCTTTCTTT CASSPWTGTEAFF
TRBJ1-2 TRBV7-8 NA NA TGTGCCAGCAGCTTAATTGGCAGGGAGGACTATGGCTACACCTTC CASSLIGREDYGYTF
TRBJ2-7 TRBV28 NA NA TGTGCCAGCAGTGCAGGGGTAACCTACGAGCAGTACTTC CASSAGVTYEQYF
TRBJ2-5 TRBV11-2 NA TRBD2 TGTGCCAGCAGCTTAGGGGCAGGACTAGCGCTCGAGACCCAGTACTTC CASSLGAGLALETQYF
TRBJ2-1 TRBV5-1 once NA TGCGCCAGCACCGCCTTTAGCGCTAATGAGCAGTTCTTC CASTAFSANEQFF
TRBJ1-6 TRBV7-8 NA NA TGTGCCAGCAGCCATTCCGGGGGGGAGCCCCTCCACTTT CASSHSGGEPLHF
TRBJ1-2 TRBV4-2 NA TRBD1 TGTGCCACTGGGACAGTTGGTGGCTACACCTTC CATGTVGGYTF
TRBJ2-2 TRBV2 NA TRBD2 TGTGCCAGCATCGGAAGTCGGGGGGCCGGGGAGCTGTTTTTT CASIGSRGAGELFF
TRBJ2-1 TRBV6-5 NA NA TGTGCCAGCATCAAAGGGGGTGAGCAGTTCTTC CASIKGGEQFF
TRBJ1-2 TRBV6-5 once TRBD1 TGTGCCAGCAGCCGGACAGGGCTCCGGGGCTACACCTTC CASSRTGLRGYTF
TRBJ2-5 TRBV11-2 NA NA TGTGCCAGCAGCCCTCAACCGACAGTGATAGAGACCCAGTACTTC CASSPQPTVIETQYF
TRBJ1-6 TRBV27 NA TRBD1 TGTGCCAGCAGCCCCAGGACAGGGGTAAATTCACCCCTCCACTTT CASSPRTGVNSPLHF
TRBJ2-5 TRBV28 NA NA TGTGCCAGCAGTTCACCCCCGGGGACCCAGTACTTC CASSSPPGTQYF
TRBJ1-1 TRBV7-9 few NA TGTGCCAGCAGTCGTACTGAGTCGGCTTTCTTT CASSRTESAFF
TRBJ2-5 TRBV11-2 NA TRBD2 TGTGCCAGCAGCGGAATACTAGCGGACATCGCAGAGACCCAGTACTTC CASSGILADIAETQYF
TRBJ2-1 TRBV7-9 NA NA TGTGCCAGCAGCTTAGGGCGGGGCTCCTACAATGAGCAGTTCTTC CASSLGRGSYNEQFF
TRBJ1-1 TRBV7-9 NA TRBD1 TGTGCCAGCAGCCGTACATTGGGACAGCAAGATGAAGCTTTCTTT CASSRTLGQQDEAFF
TRBJ1-1 TRBV7-3 NA NA TGTGCCAGCAGCCCCTCCCGAGGGGGGAACACTGAAGCTTTCTTT CASSPSRGGNTEAFF
TRBJ2-1 TRBV7-9 NA TRBD1 TGTGCCAGCACCACACAGGGGCTCAAGAATGAGCAGTTCTTC CASTTQGLKNEQFF
TRBJ1-5 TRBV30 NA NA TGTGCCTGGAGCAGGGAGGGGTTTCAGCCCCAGCATTTT CAWSREGFQPQHF
TRBJ2-1 TRBV7-2 NA NA TGTGCCAGCAGGGCGGAGTATTTGGGCTCCTACAATGAGCAGTTCTTC CASRAEYLGSYNEQFF
TRBJ1-5 TRBV5-6 NA NA TGTGCCAGCAGCCCGTGGGACAACAATCAGCCCCAGCATTTT CASSPWDNNQPQHF
TRBJ1-1 TRBV14 NA NA TGTGCCAGCAGCCGTGCCGGGATGAACACTGAAGCTTTCTTT CASSRAGMNTEAFF
TRBJ2-1 TRBV6-5 NA NA TGTGCCAGCAGTCGGACTGTTTACAATGAGCAGTTCTTC CASSRTVYNEQFF
TRBJ2-5 TRBV18 NA NA TGTGCCAGCTCACTCGGACAGCAAGAGACCCAGTACTTC CASSLGQQETQYF
TRBJ2-5 TRBV7-3 NA NA TGTGCCAGCAGCCCGGGGGGCCCTCCCGGGTGGGCCCAGTACTTC CASSPGGPPGWAQYF
TRBJ1-5 TRBV6-4 NA NA TGTGCCATAAACAGGGAAAATTGTAGCAATCAGCCCCAGCATTTT CAINRENCSNQPQHF
TRBJ1-5 TRBV10-3 NA NA TGTGCCATCAGTGATGGACAGAGATATAGCAATCAGCCCCAGCATTTT CAISDGQRYSNQPQHF
TRBJ2-3 TRBV6-5 NA TRBD2 TGTGCCACCAGGGAGGGCGGGGGCACAGATACGCAGTATTTT CATREGGGTDTQYF
TRBJ1-1 TRBV18 NA NA TGTGCCAGCTCACGAGCCAGGGGAACCACTGAAGCTTTCTTT CASSRARGTTEAFF
TRBJ1-1 TRBV5-6 NA TRBD1 TGTGCCAGCAGCCGTGGGACAGGGGCTGAAGCTTTCTTT CASSRGTGAEAFF
TRBJ2-3 TRBV5-4 NA NA TGTGCCAGCAGCTTGAAAGCTAACGGAGATACGCAGTATTTT CASSLKANGDTQYF
TRBJ2-7 TRBV2 NA TRBD1 TGTGCCAGCAACCGGGACAGTTCCTACGAGCAGTACTTC CASNRDSSYEQYF
TRBJ1-5 TRBV12-5 NA NA TGTGCTAGTGGTTTGGCCCCAAATCAGCCCCAGCATTTT CASGLAPNQPQHF
TRBJ1-6 TRBV18 NA TRBD1 TGTGCCAGCTCACGGGACAGGTACAATTCACCCCTCCACTTT CASSRDRYNSPLHF
TRBJ1-5 TRBV9 NA TRBD1 TGTGCCAGCAGGATGGGAGGACAGGGGCTTGACCAGCCCCAGCATTTT CASRMGGQGLDQPQHF